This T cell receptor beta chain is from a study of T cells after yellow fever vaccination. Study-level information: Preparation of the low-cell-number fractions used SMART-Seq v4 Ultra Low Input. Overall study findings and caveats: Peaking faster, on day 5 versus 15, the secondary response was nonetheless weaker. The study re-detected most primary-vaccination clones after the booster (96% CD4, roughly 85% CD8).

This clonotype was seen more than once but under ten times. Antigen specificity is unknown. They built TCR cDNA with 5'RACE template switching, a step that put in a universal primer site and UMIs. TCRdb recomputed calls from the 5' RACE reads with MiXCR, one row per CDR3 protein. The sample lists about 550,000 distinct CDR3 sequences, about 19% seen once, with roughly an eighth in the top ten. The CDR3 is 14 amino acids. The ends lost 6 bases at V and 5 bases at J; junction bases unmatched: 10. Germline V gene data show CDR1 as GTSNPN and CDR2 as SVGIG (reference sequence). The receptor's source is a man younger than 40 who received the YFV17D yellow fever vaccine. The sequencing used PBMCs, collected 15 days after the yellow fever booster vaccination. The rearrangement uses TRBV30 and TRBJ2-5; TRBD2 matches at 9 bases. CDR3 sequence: CACRGLAVGETQYF. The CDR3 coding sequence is TGTGCCTGTAGGGGACTAGCTGTCGGGGAGACCCAGTACTTC.